A selection of T cell receptor beta chains follows, all from one sample in a study of memory B cells and T cells in multiple sclerosis. Libraries were prepared by immunoSEQ multiplex PCR; TCRdb keeps only in-frame clonotypes and omits some of them. The sample carries roughly 45,000 clones, 82% recorded once. Antigens of these TCRs are unknown. Sequencing input: PBMCs from blood kept in culture. These TCRs come from a human donor with multiple sclerosis. CDR3s include the opening cysteine and the closing phenylalanine or tryptophan. D genes are given only for firm matches. Where a row states a size, it is once, few, many or the class of an expanded clone; other rows omit it.

CDR3aa: CASSIPGTGYEKLFF
CDR3nt: TGTGCCAGCAGCATCCCCGGGACAGGCTATGAAAAACTGTTTTTT
abundance: NA
j_gene: TRBJ1-4
v_gene: TRBV6-6
d_gene: TRBD1

CDR3aa: CASSLTTSGDEQYF
CDR3nt: TGTGCCAGCAGTTTAACGACTAGCGGGGACGAGCAGTACTTC
abundance: NA
j_gene: TRBJ2-7
v_gene: TRBV27
d_gene: TRBD2

CDR3aa: CASTFRNYGYTF
CDR3nt: TGTGCCAGCACCTTTAGGAACTATGGCTACACCTTC
abundance: NA
j_gene: TRBJ1-2
v_gene: TRBV6-1
d_gene: NA

CDR3aa: CAWSVNLYEQYF
CDR3nt: TGTGCCTGGAGTGTAAACCTTTACGAGCAGTACTTC
abundance: NA
j_gene: TRBJ2-7
v_gene: TRBV30
d_gene: NA

CDR3aa: CASSQPSPGQAFYEQYF
CDR3nt: TGCGCCAGCAGCCAACCAAGCCCGGGACAGGCATTCTACGAGCAGTACTTC
abundance: NA
j_gene: TRBJ2-7
v_gene: TRBV4-1
d_gene: TRBD1

CDR3aa: CASSAQGNQPQHF
CDR3nt: TGTGCCAGCAGCGCACAGGGGAATCAGCCCCAGCATTTT
abundance: NA
j_gene: TRBJ1-5
v_gene: TRBV7-9
d_gene: TRBD1

CDR3aa: CASSRGLAESGEQFF
CDR3nt: TGCGCCAGCAGCCGTGGTTTAGCCGAGTCGGGAGAGCAGTTCTTC
abundance: few
j_gene: TRBJ2-1
v_gene: TRBV4-3
d_gene: NA

CDR3aa: CASSLGSGELFF
CDR3nt: TGTGCCAGCAGCCTAGGCTCCGGGGAGCTGTTTTTT
abundance: NA
j_gene: TRBJ2-2
v_gene: TRBV7-9
d_gene: NA

CDR3aa: CAISAGTGPYEQYF
CDR3nt: TGTGCCATCAGCGCCGGGACAGGTCCTTACGAGCAGTACTTC
abundance: NA
j_gene: TRBJ2-7
v_gene: TRBV10-3
d_gene: TRBD1

CDR3aa: CASSFPGQGTNTGELFF
CDR3nt: TGTGCCAGCAGCTTCCCCGGACAGGGGACGAACACCGGGGAGCTGTTTTTT
abundance: once
j_gene: TRBJ2-2
v_gene: TRBV7-8
d_gene: TRBD1

CDR3aa: CASSTTPGTGSLFF
CDR3nt: TGTGCCAGTAGTACAACTCCCGGGACAGGGAGTCTGTTCTTC
abundance: NA
j_gene: TRBJ2-1
v_gene: TRBV19
d_gene: TRBD1

CDR3aa: CASSQPGAMGEKLFF
CDR3nt: TGTGCCAGCAGCCAACCCGGGGCGATGGGTGAAAAACTGTTTTTT
abundance: once
j_gene: TRBJ1-4
v_gene: TRBV7-2
d_gene: NA

CDR3aa: CASSQDGTGQSYEQYF
CDR3nt: TGCGCCAGCAGCCAAGATGGGACGGGCCAGTCCTACGAGCAGTACTTC
abundance: NA
j_gene: TRBJ2-7
v_gene: TRBV4-1
d_gene: NA

CDR3aa: CAWSGTIRGSPLHF
CDR3nt: TGTGCCTGGTCGGGGACAATCCGCGGTTCACCCCTCCACTTT
abundance: NA
j_gene: TRBJ1-6
v_gene: TRBV30
d_gene: NA

CDR3aa: CAISDEGHEKLFF
CDR3nt: TGTGCCATCAGTGACGAGGGTCACGAAAAACTGTTTTTT
abundance: NA
j_gene: TRBJ1-4
v_gene: TRBV10-3
d_gene: NA

CDR3aa: CASSAGPGAGNQPQHF
CDR3nt: TGTGCCAGCAGCGCAGGTCCGGGGGCGGGCAATCAGCCCCAGCATTTT
abundance: NA
j_gene: TRBJ1-5
v_gene: TRBV5-6
d_gene: NA

CDR3aa: CASSPGPGPTYEQYF
CDR3nt: TGCGCCAGCAGCCCCGGACCAGGGCCTACCTACGAGCAGTACTTC
abundance: NA
j_gene: TRBJ2-7
v_gene: TRBV10-2
d_gene: NA

CDR3aa: CASSLITNEQFF
CDR3nt: TGTGCCAGCAGCTTAATCACCAATGAGCAGTTCTTC
abundance: NA
j_gene: TRBJ2-1
v_gene: TRBV7-2
d_gene: NA

CDR3aa: CASSPSGTGHYNEQFF
CDR3nt: TGCGCCAGCAGCCCCAGCGGGACAGGTCACTACAATGAGCAGTTCTTC
abundance: NA
j_gene: TRBJ2-1
v_gene: TRBV5-1
d_gene: NA

CDR3aa: CASSLADRDTNVLTF
CDR3nt: TGTGCCAGCAGCTTAGCGGACAGGGATACCAACGTCCTGACTTTC
abundance: NA
j_gene: TRBJ2-6
v_gene: TRBV7-9
d_gene: TRBD1

CDR3aa: CASSGQGNYSPLHF
CDR3nt: TGTGCCAGCAGCGGACAGGGGAATTATTCACCCCTCCACTTT
abundance: NA
j_gene: TRBJ1-6
v_gene: TRBV27
d_gene: TRBD1

CDR3aa: CASSLRDRRDYGYTF
CDR3nt: TGTGCCAGCAGCTTACGGGACCGGCGGGACTATGGCTACACCTTC
abundance: NA
j_gene: TRBJ1-2
v_gene: TRBV5-4
d_gene: NA

CDR3aa: CASSPRDSRGYGYTF
CDR3nt: TGTGCCAGCTCACCTAGGGACTCGAGGGGCTATGGCTACACCTTC
abundance: NA
j_gene: TRBJ1-2
v_gene: TRBV18
d_gene: NA

CDR3aa: CASSALTEAVGDGYTF
CDR3nt: TGTGCCAGCAGTGCTCTGACAGAGGCAGTCGGGGATGGCTACACCTTC
abundance: NA
j_gene: TRBJ1-2
v_gene: TRBV2
d_gene: NA

CDR3aa: CASSSYLRASRDGYTF
CDR3nt: TGTGCCAGCAGCTCCTACCTCAGGGCCTCGAGGGATGGCTACACCTTC
abundance: few
j_gene: TRBJ1-2
v_gene: TRBV5-6
d_gene: NA

CDR3aa: CASTSTGVYGYTF
CDR3nt: TGTGCCAGCACGTCGACAGGGGTCTATGGCTACACCTTC
abundance: NA
j_gene: TRBJ1-2
v_gene: TRBV19
d_gene: TRBD1

CDR3aa: CASSVEDMGAKNIQYF
CDR3nt: TGTGCCAGCAGTGTCGAGGATATGGGAGCCAAAAACATTCAGTACTTC
abundance: NA
j_gene: TRBJ2-4
v_gene: TRBV2
d_gene: NA

CDR3aa: CASRDSSSLYQPQHF
CDR3nt: TGTGCCAGCAGGGACAGTTCGAGTCTTTATCAGCCCCAGCATTTT
abundance: NA
j_gene: TRBJ1-5
v_gene: TRBV6-6
d_gene: NA

CDR3aa: CASSQEASGGPGDTQYF
CDR3nt: TGTGCCAGCAGCCAAGAGGCAAGCGGGGGGCCGGGAGATACGCAGTATTTT
abundance: NA
j_gene: TRBJ2-3
v_gene: TRBV4-2
d_gene: TRBD2

CDR3aa: CASSNHPTGELFF
CDR3nt: TGTGCCAGCAGCAATCACCCCACCGGGGAGCTGTTTTTT
abundance: NA
j_gene: TRBJ2-2
v_gene: TRBV6-5
d_gene: NA

CDR3aa: CASSIGASSPLSYLEGRNIQYF
CDR3nt: TGTGCCAGTAGTATAGGAGCTTCGAGCCCCTTATCCTATCTCGAGGGGAGAAACATTCAGTACTTC
abundance: few
j_gene: TRBJ2-4
v_gene: TRBV19
d_gene: NA

CDR3aa: CASSSGGTEVYWGYGYTF
CDR3nt: TGTGCCAGCAGCTCCGGCGGGACTGAAGTCTATTGGGGCTATGGCTACACCTTC
abundance: NA
j_gene: TRBJ1-2
v_gene: TRBV7-2
d_gene: NA

CDR3aa: CASSRDRGLREYEKLFF
CDR3nt: TGTGCCAGCAGTCGGGACAGGGGGCTTAGGGAGTATGAAAAACTGTTTTTT
abundance: NA
j_gene: TRBJ1-4
v_gene: TRBV5-4
d_gene: TRBD1

CDR3aa: CASSLLGANYGYTF
CDR3nt: TGTGCCAGCAGCTTACTGGGGGCCAACTATGGCTACACCTTC
abundance: NA
j_gene: TRBJ1-2
v_gene: TRBV7-2
d_gene: NA

CDR3aa: CASSQPNTGELFF
CDR3nt: TGTGCCAGCAGCCAGCCGAACACCGGGGAGCTGTTTTTT
abundance: NA
j_gene: TRBJ2-2
v_gene: TRBV14
d_gene: NA

CDR3aa: CASTLGASEQFF
CDR3nt: TGTGCCAGCACCTTGGGGGCCTCAGAGCAGTTCTTC
abundance: NA
j_gene: TRBJ2-1
v_gene: TRBV5-6
d_gene: NA

CDR3aa: CASSLNSYNEQFF
CDR3nt: TGTGCCAGCAGCCTAAACTCCTACAATGAGCAGTTCTTC
abundance: NA
j_gene: TRBJ2-1
v_gene: TRBV7-3
d_gene: NA

CDR3aa: CASSAVLGDTQYF
CDR3nt: TGCGCCAGCAGTGCCGTCTTGGGGGATACGCAGTATTTT
abundance: once
j_gene: TRBJ2-3
v_gene: TRBV10-1
d_gene: NA

CDR3aa: CASSFSLSPLHF
CDR3nt: TGTGCCAGCAGCTTTTCCCTATCACCCCTCCACTTT
abundance: NA
j_gene: TRBJ1-6
v_gene: TRBV7-9
d_gene: NA

CDR3aa: CASSPARTLAKNIQYF
CDR3nt: TGTGCCAGCAGCCCAGCACGAACATTAGCCAAAAACATTCAGTACTTC
abundance: NA
j_gene: TRBJ2-4
v_gene: TRBV7-2
d_gene: NA